This T cell receptor beta chain stems from a study of post-analysis software for immune sequencing data. General study results and limits: Included in a set of five TRBV segments more frequent in patients than controls were TRBV5-6, TRBV5-1 and TRBV20-1.

Unique molecular identifiers had been added to the TCR beta cDNA libraries. In TCRdb, the PCR reads were re-called with MiXCR into one record per CDR3 protein. The sample consists of 800,000 to 950,000 distinct CDR3 sequences, 53% of them appearing once. Turning to this clonotype: The antigen is unknown.

This CDR3 has 13 residues. The germline V and J ends were trimmed by 3 bases and 5 bases, with 10 bases remaining between them. Germline V CDR1 and CDR2: ENHRY, SYGVKD. The sequence came from a girl aged 5-17 years with multiple sclerosis. The chain links TRBV10-3 to TRBJ1-2; D not resolved. The sequenced material came from blood. CDR3 sequence (DNA): TGTGCCATCAGTGATATAGGGAGTTATGGCTACACCTTC. It yields the protein CAISDIGSYGYTF.